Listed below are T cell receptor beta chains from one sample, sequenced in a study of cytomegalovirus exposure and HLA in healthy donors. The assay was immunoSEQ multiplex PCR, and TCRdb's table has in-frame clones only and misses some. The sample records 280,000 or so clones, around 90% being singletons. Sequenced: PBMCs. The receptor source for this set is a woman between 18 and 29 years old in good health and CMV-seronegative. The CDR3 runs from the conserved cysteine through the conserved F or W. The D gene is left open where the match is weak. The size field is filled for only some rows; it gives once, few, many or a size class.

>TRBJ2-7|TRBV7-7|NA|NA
CASSTDRRLLYEQYF
TGTGCTAGCAGCACAGACCGTCGCCTTCTCTACGAGCAGTACTTC
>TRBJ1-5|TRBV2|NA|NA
CASSTEGKPQHF
TGTGCCAGCAGTACTGAGGGAAAGCCCCAGCATTTT
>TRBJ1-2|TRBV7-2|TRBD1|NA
CASSSQGALNYGYTF
TGTGCCAGCAGCTCTCAGGGGGCCCTGAACTATGGCTACACCTTC
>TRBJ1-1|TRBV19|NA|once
CASNAGGRREAFF
TGTGCCAGTAATGCGGGCGGCAGGAGAGAAGCTTTCTTT
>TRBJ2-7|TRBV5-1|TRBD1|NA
CASSPGQGAYEQYF
TGCGCCAGCAGCCCGGGACAGGGGGCGTACGAGCAGTACTTC
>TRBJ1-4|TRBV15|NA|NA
CATSRPPGGVNEKLFF
TGTGCCACCAGCAGACCCCCGGGGGGCGTTAATGAAAAACTGTTTTTT
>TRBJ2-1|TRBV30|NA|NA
CAWEGVSYNEQFF
TGTGCCTGGGAGGGGGTCTCCTACAATGAGCAGTTCTTC
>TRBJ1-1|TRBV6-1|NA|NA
CASRTANLNTEAFF
TGTGCCAGCAGGACAGCCAACTTGAACACTGAAGCTTTCTTT
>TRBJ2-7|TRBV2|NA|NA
CASRELGAGSYEQYF
TGTGCCAGCAGGGAGTTGGGGGCCGGTTCCTACGAGCAGTACTTC
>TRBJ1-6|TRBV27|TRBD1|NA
CASSPQGVNSPLHF
TGTGCCAGCAGCCCTCAGGGGGTAAACTCACCCCTCCACTTT
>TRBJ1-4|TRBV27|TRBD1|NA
CASRLQGGEKLFF
TGTGCCAGCAGATTACAGGGGGGTGAAAAACTGTTTTTT
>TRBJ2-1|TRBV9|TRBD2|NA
CASSVANSGGYNEQFF
TGTGCCAGCAGCGTAGCTAATAGCGGGGGCTACAATGAGCAGTTCTTC
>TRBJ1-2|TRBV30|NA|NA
CAWSVRQRNYGYTF
TGTGCCTGGAGTGTACGCCAGCGTAACTATGGCTACACCTTC
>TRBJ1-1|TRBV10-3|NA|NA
CAISEGTRTEAFF
TGTGCCATCAGTGAGGGGACACGAACTGAAGCTTTCTTT
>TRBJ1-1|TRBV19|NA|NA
CASSGSGDTEAFF
TGTGCCAGTAGTGGAAGTGGAGACACTGAAGCTTTCTTT
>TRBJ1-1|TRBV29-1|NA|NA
CSVGRSGSTEAFF
TGCAGCGTTGGGAGGTCGGGGAGCACTGAAGCTTTCTTT
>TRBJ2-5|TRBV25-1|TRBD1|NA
CASSPNRGLGETQYF
TGTGCCAGCAGCCCTAACAGGGGGCTGGGGGAGACCCAGTACTTC
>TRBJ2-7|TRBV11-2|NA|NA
CASSLVPGSSYEQYF
TGTGCCAGCAGCTTAGTCCCAGGATCAAGCTACGAGCAGTACTTC
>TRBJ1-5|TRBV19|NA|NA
CASSIGLLDYSNQPQHF
TGTGCCAGTAGTATAGGGCTCTTGGACTATAGCAATCAGCCCCAGCATTTT
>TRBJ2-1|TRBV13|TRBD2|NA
CASSLGTSGGPNNEQFF
TGTGCCAGCAGCCTTGGGACTAGCGGGGGCCCAAACAATGAGCAGTTCTTC
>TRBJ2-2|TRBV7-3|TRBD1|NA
CASSWTTGTGELFF
TGTGCCAGCAGCTGGACGACAGGGACCGGGGAGCTGTTTTTT
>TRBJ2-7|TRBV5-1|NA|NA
CASSMTVGAGYEQYF
TGCGCCAGCAGCATGACAGTGGGGGCAGGGTACGAGCAGTACTTC
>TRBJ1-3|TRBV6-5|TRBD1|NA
CASSYLTTGIGNTIYF
TGTGCCAGCAGTTACCTGACGACAGGGATAGGAAACACCATATATTTT
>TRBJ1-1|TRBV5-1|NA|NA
CASSLEATGTEAFF
TGCGCCAGCAGCTTGGAGGCAACGGGCACTGAAGCTTTCTTT
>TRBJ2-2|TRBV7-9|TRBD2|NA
CSSSLELAGVSTGELFF
TGTTCCAGCAGCTTAGAACTAGCGGGGGTCTCCACCGGGGAGCTGTTTTTT
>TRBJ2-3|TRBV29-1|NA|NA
CSVEGPGDYQDTQYF
TGCAGCGTTGAAGGGCCAGGGGATTACCAGGATACGCAGTATTTT
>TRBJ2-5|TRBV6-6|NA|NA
CASCMFSAKETQYF
TGTGCCAGCTGTATGTTTTCTGCTAAAGAGACCCAGTACTTC
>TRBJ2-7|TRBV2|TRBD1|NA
CASTKDRGYEQYF
TGTGCCAGCACCAAGGACAGGGGTTACGAGCAGTACTTC
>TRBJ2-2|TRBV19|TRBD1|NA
CASSIGTGSDTGELFF
TGTGCCAGTAGTATCGGGACAGGGTCGGACACCGGGGAGCTGTTTTTT
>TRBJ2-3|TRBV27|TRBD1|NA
CASSSWDRGTDTQYF
TGTGCCAGCAGTTCCTGGGACAGAGGCACAGATACGCAGTATTTT
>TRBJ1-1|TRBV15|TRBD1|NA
CATSPRWETGGSGNTEAFF
TGTGCCACCAGCCCAAGGTGGGAGACAGGGGGCTCCGGGAACACTGAAGCTTTCTTT
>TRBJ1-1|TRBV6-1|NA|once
CASTNPTGNTEAFF
TGTGCCAGCACGAACCCTACAGGGAACACTGAAGCTTTCTTT
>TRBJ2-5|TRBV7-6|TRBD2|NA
CASSRGSGAETQYF
TGTGCCAGCAGCCGAGGTAGCGGGGCAGAGACCCAGTACTTC
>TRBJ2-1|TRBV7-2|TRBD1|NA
CASSFRGSSYNEQFF
TGTGCCAGCAGCTTCAGGGGGAGCTCCTACAATGAGCAGTTCTTC
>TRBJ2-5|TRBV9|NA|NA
CASSPWSSRETQYF
TGTGCCAGCAGCCCATGGAGTAGCCGAGAGACCCAGTACTTC
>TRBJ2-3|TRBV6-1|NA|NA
CASRAGTSTDTQYF
TGTGCCAGCAGGGCCGGGACTTCCACAGATACGCAGTATTTT
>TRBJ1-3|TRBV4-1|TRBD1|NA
CASSQGQGRAGNTIYF
TGCGCCAGCAGCCAGGGACAGGGCAGGGCTGGAAACACCATATATTTT